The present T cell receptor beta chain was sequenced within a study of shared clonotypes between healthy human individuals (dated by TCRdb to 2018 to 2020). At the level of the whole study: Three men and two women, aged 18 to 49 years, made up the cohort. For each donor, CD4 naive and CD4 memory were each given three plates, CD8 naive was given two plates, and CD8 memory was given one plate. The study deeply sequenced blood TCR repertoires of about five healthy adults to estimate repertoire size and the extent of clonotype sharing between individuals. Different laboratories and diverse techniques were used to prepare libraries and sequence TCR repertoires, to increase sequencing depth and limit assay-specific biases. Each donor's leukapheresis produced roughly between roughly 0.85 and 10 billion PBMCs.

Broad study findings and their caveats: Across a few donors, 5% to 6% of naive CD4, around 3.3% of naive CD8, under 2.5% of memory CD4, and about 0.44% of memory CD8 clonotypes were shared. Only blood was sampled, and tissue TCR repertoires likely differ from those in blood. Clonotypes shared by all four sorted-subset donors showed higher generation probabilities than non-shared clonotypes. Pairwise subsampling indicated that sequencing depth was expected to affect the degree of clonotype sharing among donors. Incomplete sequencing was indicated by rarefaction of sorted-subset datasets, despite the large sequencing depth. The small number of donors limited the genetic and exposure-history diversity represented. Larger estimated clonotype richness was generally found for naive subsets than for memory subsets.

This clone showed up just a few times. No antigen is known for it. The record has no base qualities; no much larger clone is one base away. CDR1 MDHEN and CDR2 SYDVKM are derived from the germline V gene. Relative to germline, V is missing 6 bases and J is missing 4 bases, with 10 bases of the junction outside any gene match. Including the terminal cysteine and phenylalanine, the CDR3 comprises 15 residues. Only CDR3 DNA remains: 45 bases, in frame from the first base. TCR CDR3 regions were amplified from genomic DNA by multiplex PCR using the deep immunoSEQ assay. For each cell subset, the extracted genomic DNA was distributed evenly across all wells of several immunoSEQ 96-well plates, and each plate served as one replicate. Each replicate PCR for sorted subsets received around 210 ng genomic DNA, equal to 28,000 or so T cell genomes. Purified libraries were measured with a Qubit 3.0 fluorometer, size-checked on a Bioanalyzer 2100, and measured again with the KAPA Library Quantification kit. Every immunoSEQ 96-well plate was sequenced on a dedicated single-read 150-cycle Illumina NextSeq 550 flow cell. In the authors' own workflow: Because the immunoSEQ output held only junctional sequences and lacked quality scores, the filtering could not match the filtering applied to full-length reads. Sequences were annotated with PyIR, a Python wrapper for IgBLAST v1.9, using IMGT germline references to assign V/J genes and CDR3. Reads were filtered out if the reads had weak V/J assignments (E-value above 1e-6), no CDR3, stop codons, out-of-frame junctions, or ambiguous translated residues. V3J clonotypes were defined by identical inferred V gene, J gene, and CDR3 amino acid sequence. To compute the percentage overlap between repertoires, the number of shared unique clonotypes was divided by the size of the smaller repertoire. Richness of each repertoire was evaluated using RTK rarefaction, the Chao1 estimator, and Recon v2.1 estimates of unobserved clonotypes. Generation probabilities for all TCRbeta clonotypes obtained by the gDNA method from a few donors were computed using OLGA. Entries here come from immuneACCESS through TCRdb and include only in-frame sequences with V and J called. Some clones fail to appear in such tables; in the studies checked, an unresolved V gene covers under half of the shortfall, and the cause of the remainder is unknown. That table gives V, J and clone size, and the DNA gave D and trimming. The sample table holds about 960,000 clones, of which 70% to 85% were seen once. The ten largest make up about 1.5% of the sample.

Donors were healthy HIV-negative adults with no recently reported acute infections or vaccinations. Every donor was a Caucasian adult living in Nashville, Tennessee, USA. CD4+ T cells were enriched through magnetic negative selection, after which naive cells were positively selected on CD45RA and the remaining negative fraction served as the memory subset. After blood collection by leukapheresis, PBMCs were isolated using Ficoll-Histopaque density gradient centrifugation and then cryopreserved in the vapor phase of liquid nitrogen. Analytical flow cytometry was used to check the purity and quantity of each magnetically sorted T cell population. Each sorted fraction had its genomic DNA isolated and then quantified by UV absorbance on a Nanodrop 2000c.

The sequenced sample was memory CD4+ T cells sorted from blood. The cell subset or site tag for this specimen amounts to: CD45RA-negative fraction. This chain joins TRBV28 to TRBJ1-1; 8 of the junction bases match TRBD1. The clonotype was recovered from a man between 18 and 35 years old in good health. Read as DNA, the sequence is TGTGCCAGCAGCCCACCTACAGGGGGATTCACTGAAGCTTTCTTT. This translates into CASSPPTGGFTEAFF.